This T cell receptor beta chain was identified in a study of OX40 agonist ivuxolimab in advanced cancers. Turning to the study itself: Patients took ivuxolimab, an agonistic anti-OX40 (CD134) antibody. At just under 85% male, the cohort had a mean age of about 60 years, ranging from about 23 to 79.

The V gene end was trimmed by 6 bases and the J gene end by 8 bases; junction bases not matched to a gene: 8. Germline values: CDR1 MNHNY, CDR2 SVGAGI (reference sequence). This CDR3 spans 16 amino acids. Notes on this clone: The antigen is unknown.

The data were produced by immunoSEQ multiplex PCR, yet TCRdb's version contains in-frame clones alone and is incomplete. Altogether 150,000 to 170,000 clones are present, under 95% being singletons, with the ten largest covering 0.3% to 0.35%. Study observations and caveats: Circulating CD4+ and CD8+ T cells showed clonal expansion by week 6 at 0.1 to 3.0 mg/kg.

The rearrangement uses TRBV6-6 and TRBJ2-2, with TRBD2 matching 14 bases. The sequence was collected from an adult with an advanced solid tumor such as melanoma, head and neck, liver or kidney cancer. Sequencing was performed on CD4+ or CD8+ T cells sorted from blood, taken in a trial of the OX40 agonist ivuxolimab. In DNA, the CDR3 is TGTGCCAGCAGCTCCAGACTAGCGGGGGGGGAGGGGGAGCTGTTTTTT. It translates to CASSSRLAGGEGELFF.